Given below is one T cell receptor (beta chain) in context. Its antigen is unknown. Base qualities are not provided; no much larger clone lies one nucleotide away. The CDR3 spans 20 residues, from the cysteine through the phenylalanine. Only the CDR3 portion is preserved as DNA: 60 bases, with reading frame beginning at the first base. V and J lose 5 bases and 8 bases, and a span of 39 bases separates them. The germline V gene (reference sequence) sets CDR1 to DFQATT and CDR2 to SNEGSKA. Genomic DNA was used as template for profiling of TCR beta VDJ combinations and CDR3 sequences. An Illumina HiSeq 2000 was used for TCR repertoire sequencing. The authors' pipeline ran thus. Repertoire assessment relied on Simpson's diversity index, CDR3 size and DJ length profiles, and TRBV/TRBJ rearrangement plots. The most abundant DNA sequence in the deep sequencing data was defined as the immunodominant clone. CDR3 amino acid sequences were checked for sharing across subjects and were also compared against the VDJdb database and published repertoires. Using fastp at Q25 and MiXCR, TCRdb reprocessed the public reads and kept productive beta chains. CDR3 protein duplicates are merged, each entry listing the most common genes and DNA. The V and J calls come from TCRdb's annotation, not from the publication. Here the sample has just over 450,000 distinct CDR3 sequences; roughly a third occur a single time. The ten largest account for 0.82% of the sample.

Patients chosen for sequencing had shown expansion of CD8+CD57+ cells by flow cytometry. Severe acquired aplastic anemia was diagnosed in all patients according to International Study of Aplastic Anemia and Agranulocytosis and Camitta criteria. No patient had received any therapy when blood was sampled. The study deep-sequenced TCR repertoires of sorted CD4+ and CD8+ blood T cells from severe aplastic anemia patients and healthy subjects. Patients were enrolled under clinicaltrials.gov protocols 00001620, 01623167, 00001397, 00071045, 00081523 and 00961064 in the USA. Ficoll-Paque density gradient centrifugation was used to isolate peripheral blood mononuclear cells. Before DNA extraction, CD4+ and CD8+ T cells were sorted by FACS or by magnetic beads. This sample was taken from a study of CD8+CD57+ T cells in acquired aplastic anemia (dated by TCRdb to the late 2010s). Regarding the complete study: A mean of around 3 ug of DNA, ranging from about 0.17 to 30 ug, was extracted from sorted CD4+ and CD8+ cells. CD8+CD57+ expansion was defined as a frequency above the mean frequency observed in healthy subjects. Paper-wide results and their limitations: Patients and healthy controls showed no significant difference in CD8+ Simpson's diversity (P=0.060). Although 25 to 30 CD8+ CDR3 sequences were shared by patients and controls, these sequences appeared highly expressed in patients and within the immunodominant clones of patients.

Sequencing was carried out using sorted CD4+, CD8+, or CD8+CD57+ T cells (not recorded which) from PBMCs. The rearrangement joined TRBV20-1 to TRBJ1-2; TRBD1 is possibly the D segment (5 matching bases). The source is a human donor with aplastic anemia. The bases read TGCAGTGCTCCAGAACCGACAGAAGCTACCGACAGAAGCTACTCTATGGGCTACACCTTC. This encodes CSAPEPTEATDRSYSMGYTF.